This T cell receptor (beta chain) was sequenced in a study of CD8 T cells in ankylosing spondylitis. TCRdb re-called the 5' RACE reads through MiXCR, storing one row per CDR3 protein. The sample has about 90,000 distinct CDR3 sequences, more than 25% seen once. The CDR3 contains 15 residues. The V end was cut by 4 bases, the J end by 7 bases, with 23 bases between. The germline CDR1 and CDR2 sequences are SQVTM and ANQGSEA. This sequence originates from a male donor with ankylosing spondylitis or in good health (not recorded which). The sequenced sample consisted of blood, either unsorted or a sorted T cell fraction (not recorded which). The J gene is TRBJ2-7, the V gene TRBV29-1, with D possibly being TRBD2 (5 bases). The CDR3 bases are TGCAGCGTTGTCATTGCAAGTGGCTATCGCGGGGAGCAGTACTTC. Protein sequence: CSVVIASGYRGEQYF.